This T cell receptor (beta chain) was captured in a study of control samples from healthy donors and cancer patients. CDR1 is MNHEY and CDR2 is SMNVEV in the germline V gene (reference sequence). Germline trimming cut 6 bases from V and 5 bases from J; bases unmatched to any gene: 13. CDR3 length equals 18 residues. Measured with immunoSEQ multiplex PCR; TCRdb has only the in-frame clones, and not every one. The data show some 10,000 clones, around 90% seen once. The chain has TRBV27 and TRBJ2-5, with 15 bases aligning to TRBD2. Sequencing input: PBMCs. This TCR came from a man in his 60s with colorectal cancer. CDR3 in amino acids: CASSPGLAGGRLWETQYF. The CDR3 DNA is TGTGCCAGCAGCCCCGGACTAGCGGGGGGGAGATTGTGGGAGACCCAGTACTTC.